This T cell receptor (beta chain) was observed in a study of blood T cell repertoires in COVID-19. Whole-study context: Collection of acute and convalescent COVID-19 samples took place in the United States, Italy and Spain. T cells, B-cell-depleted T cells, or PBMCs supplied cDNA or gDNA.

CDR1 is MGHRA, CDR2 YSYEKL, per germline. Trimming left V 3 bases short and J 11 bases short, with 20 bases between. CDR3 size: 15 residues. As processed by the authors: Nucleated cell number was recorded as an estimate derived from reference gene primer amplification. Measured with immunoSEQ multiplex PCR; TCRdb has only the in-frame clones, and not every one. V and J calls and clone size are those listed in that table; D and trimming were worked out from the DNA. The table has about 240,000 clones, approximately 80% seen once. Sequencing was performed on peripheral blood. The sequence came from a woman over 75 with acute or convalescent COVID-19. The rearrangement uses TRBV4-1 and TRBJ1-5, with D possibly matching TRBD1 (5 bases). The DNA of the CDR3 is TGCGCCAGCAGCCATGATACAGGATGGTCTCAAGCCCAGCATTTT. Translated, it gives CASSHDTGWSQAQHF.